These 22 T cell receptor beta chains share one sample of origin, sequenced in a study of blood T cell repertoires in COVID-19. The repertoire was sequenced with immunoSEQ multiplex PCR; TCRdb's copy has only in-frame clones and lacks some. Of some 27,000 clones in the sample, roughly two thirds are singletons; the top ten hold roughly 17%. Sequencing was done on a sample of peripheral blood. These receptors were collected from a human donor in a cohort sampled during active COVID-19.

The chain joins TRBV4-2 to TRBJ1-1, with TRBD1 matching 7 bases. V shed 4 bases, J shed 8 bases, and the junction held 4 bases outside the gene matches. The germline CDR1 and CDR2 sequences are LGHNA and YNFKEQ. The CDR3 consists of 12 residues. Here the CDR3 DNA reads TGTGCCAGCAGCCGCTCACAGGGGGAAGCTTTCTTT. It encodes CASSRSQGEAFF.

This chain connects TRBV6-1 to TRBJ2-3, with a tentative D call TRBD1 (5 bases). V lost 2 bases and J lost 0, with 12 bases in between. The CDR3 runs to 16 residues. The germline gives CDR1 MNHNS, CDR2 SASEGT. The CDR3 sequence: CASSESSRASTDTQYF. Here the CDR3 DNA reads TGTGCCAGCAGTGAATCCTCCAGGGCCAGCACAGATACGCAGTATTTT.

This sequence joins TRBV12-3 or TRBV12-4 and TRBJ1-5; D gene ambiguous. The germline V and J ends were trimmed by 10 bases and 5 bases, with 12 bases remaining between them. The CDR3 is 12 amino acids. The CDR3 is CATSLGYQPQHF. CDR3 bases: TGTGCCACTTCGTTGGGCTATCAGCCCCAGCATTTT.

This clone was found once. The chain uses TRBV9 and TRBJ2-5; 8 nucleotides match TRBD2. The V and J ends lost 3 bases and 2 bases, in that order; junction bases with no gene match: 9. The CDR3 contains 16 residues. Germline CDR1 is SGDLS and CDR2 is YYNGEE. The CDR3 DNA is TGTGCCAGCAGCGCCACTGGACTAGCCTTACAAGAGACCCAGTACTTC. Protein: CASSATGLALQETQYF.

The chain uses TRBV5-1 and TRBJ2-1, with D possibly being TRBD2 (5 bases). This CDR3 has 13 residues. Trimming took 2 bases from V and 7 from J, leaving 10 bases between them. Germline CDR1 and CDR2: SGHRS and YFSETQ. The CDR3 DNA reads TGCGCCAGCAGCTTCGCCCCGGGGAATGAGCAGTTCTTC. Translation: CASSFAPGNEQFF.

This clone occurred many times. The V and J genes are TRBV27 and TRBJ2-5; weak D call: TRBD2 (5 bases). Germline lookup yields CDR1 MNHEY and CDR2 SMNVEV (reference sequence). The CDR3 has 13 residues. V was shortened by 5 bases and J by 5 bases, with 12 bases between the two germline ends. The CDR3 protein is CASSPGLGETQYF. CDR3 nucleotide sequence: TGTGCCAGCAGTCCTGGACTGGGGGAGACCCAGTACTTC.

This clone was picked up a small number of times. The chain uses TRBV5-6 and TRBJ1-1; a weak D match, TRBD1 (5 bases). The germline CDR1 and CDR2 sequences are SGHDT and YYEEEE. Deletions cut 0 bases from V and 0 bases from J, with 15 bases between. CDR3 size: 17 residues. The CDR3: CASSLAEPRGVNTEAFF. The CDR3 nucleotides read TGTGCCAGCAGCTTGGCCGAGCCACGGGGGGTGAACACTGAAGCTTTCTTT.

CDR3 sequence reads: CASGSLRDTEAFF. The DNA of the CDR3 is TGTGCTAGTGGTTCCCTTCGGGACACTGAAGCTTTCTTT. This chain uses TRBV12-5 with TRBJ1-1; D not certain. The germline V gene encodes CDR1 LGHNT and CDR2 FRNRAP. V lost 4 bases and J 3 bases, leaving 9 bases between the germline ends. CDR3 size: 13 residues.

The table lists this clone with a count of one. V gene TRBV4-3 combines with J gene TRBJ2-7; 8 bases are shared with TRBD2. The CDR3 spans 16 residues. CDR1 is LGHNA and CDR2 is YSLEER in the germline V gene. J was trimmed by 2 bases and V by 0 bases; bases with no gene match: 6. The CDR3: CASSQDRGGLTYEQYF. CDR3 in DNA: TGCGCCAGCAGCCAAGATCGCGGGGGGCTTACCTACGAGCAGTACTTC.

The rearrangement links TRBV3-1 (or the pseudogene TRBV3-2) to TRBJ2-5; tentatively, D is TRBD2 (5 bases). This CDR3 is built from 14 residues. Per germline, CDR1 LGHDT and CDR2 YNNKEL (reference sequence). V lost 0 bases and J 4 bases, leaving 9 bases between the germline ends. The CDR3 coding sequence is TGTGCCAGCAGCCAAGATGGGAGTCGAGAGACCCAGTACTTC. This gives the protein CASSQDGSRETQYF.

This chain connects TRBV30 to TRBJ1-6, with 9 nucleotides matching TRBD1. V lost 4 bases to trimming and J lost 0 bases; unmatched junction nucleotides: 4. Germline values: CDR1 GTSNPN, CDR2 SVGIG (reference sequence). The CDR3 is 16 amino acids. The CDR3 sequence is CAWIYRGHSYNSPLHF. CDR3 coding DNA: TGTGCCTGGATCTACAGGGGGCACTCCTATAATTCACCCCTCCACTTT.

The rearrangement uses TRBV6-1 and TRBJ2-7; D not resolved. The CDR3 is 13 residues long. CDR1 MNHNS and CDR2 SASEGT come from the germline V gene. Between the trimmed V and J ends, which lost 3 bases and 3 bases, there was a span of 9 bases. The CDR3 bases are TGTGCCAGCAGTGAGGGCTACAGCTACGAGCAGTACTTC. This encodes CASSEGYSYEQYF.

The chain employs TRBV25-1 and TRBJ1-6, with 7 nucleotides matching TRBD1. After removal of 4 bases from V and 7 bases from J, the junction contained 7 bases not matched to a gene. This CDR3 spans 15 amino acids. The germline V gene encodes CDR1 MGHDK and CDR2 SYGVNS. The DNA of the CDR3 is TGTGCCAGCAGTGTCTGGACAGGACAAAATTCACCCCTCCACTTT. This codes for CASSVWTGQNSPLHF.

V is TRBV3-1 (or the pseudogene TRBV3-2) and J is TRBJ2-5; the match to TRBD1 covers 8 bases. V dropped 4 bases and J dropped 4; count of bases not matched to a gene: 8. The CDR3 has 15 amino acids. Germline V CDR1 and CDR2: LGHDT, YNNKEL (reference sequence). The DNA of the CDR3 is TGTGCCAGCAGCCCGAACCCGACAGGGGTAGAGACCCAGTACTTC. Its protein is CASSPNPTGVETQYF.

The CDR3 sequence is CATSREGGGRRYTF. DNA of the CDR3: TGTGCCACCAGCAGGGAGGGAGGTGGCCGTCGCTACACCTTC. V gene TRBV15 combines with J gene TRBJ1-2; D unclear. The V end lost 3 bases, the J end lost 9 bases, and 17 bases lay between the germline ends. Germline CDR1 and CDR2: LNHNV and YYDKDF (reference sequence). The CDR3 is 14 amino acids. The variable domain in full, completed from reference TRBV15 and TRBJ1-2, reads DAMVIQNPRYQVTQFGKPVTLSCSQTLNHNVMYWYQQKSSQAPKLLFHYYDKDFNNEADTPDNFQSRRPNTSFCFLDIRSPGLGDTAMYLCATSREGGGRRYTFGSGTRLTVV.

This clone was seen a handful of times. Other DNA sequences in the same sample also yield this CDR3. The rearrangement joins TRBV18 to TRBJ2-2; no definite D call. V was clipped by 0 bases and J by 3 bases, with 5 bases between them. CDR3 length: 14 residues. Germline loops: CDR1 KGHSH, CDR2 LQKENI. The CDR3 here is CASSPPSYTGELFF. DNA for the CDR3: TGTGCCAGCTCACCACCGAGCTACACCGGGGAGCTGTTTTTT.

This rearrangement joins TRBV6-5 to TRBJ1-2; 8 nucleotides match TRBD1. Germline values: CDR1 MNHEY, CDR2 SVGAGI. J lost 6 bases, V lost 7 bases, and 4 bases had no gene match. This CDR3 comprises 12 residues. CDR3: CASTGQANGYTF. The CDR3 DNA follows: TGTGCCAGCACGGGACAGGCAAATGGCTACACCTTC.

This clone was observed a few times. The V call is TRBV7-2, the J call TRBJ1-5, with a tentative D call TRBD1 (5 bases). Trimming removed 5 bases at V and 7 bases at J, with 15 bases between. This CDR3 spans 14 amino acids. The V gene's germline CDR1 is SGHTA and CDR2 FQGNSA. DNA for the CDR3: TGTGCCAGCAGCCAAGGGGTTGGGGCCCAGCCCCAGCATTTT. Translating it yields CASSQGVGAQPQHF.

The chain uses TRBV19 and TRBJ2-2; 8 bases fit TRBD2. Germline trimming cut 6 bases from V and 7 bases from J; bases unmatched to any gene: 10. Germline loops: CDR1 LNHDA, CDR2 SQIVND (reference sequence). The CDR3 runs 15 residues. The CDR3 protein is CASSPGGGFFGELFF. CDR3 DNA sequence: TGTGCCAGTAGCCCCGGGGGGGGCTTCTTCGGGGAGCTGTTTTTT.

The gene calls are TRBV5-6 and TRBJ1-1, with a tentative D call TRBD1 (6 bases). Trimming left V 4 bases short and J 7 bases short, with 14 bases between. This CDR3 is built from 13 residues. The germline gives CDR1 SGHDT, CDR2 YYEEEE. This CDR3 reads CASSPWTVGEAFF. CDR3 sequence (DNA): TGTGCCAGCAGCCCATGGACAGTCGGTGAAGCTTTCTTT. Filled out from reference TRBV5-6 and TRBJ1-1, the complete variable domain reads DAGVTQSPTHLIKTRGQQVTLRCSPKSGHDTVSWYQQALGQGPQFIFQYYEEEERQRGNFPDRFSGHQFPNYSSELNVNALLLGDSALYLCASSPWTVGEAFFGQGTRLTVV.

This clone was counted a few times. This rearrangement joins TRBV5-4 to TRBJ2-2; 9 bases align to TRBD1. Germline V lookup: CDR1 SGHNT, CDR2 YYREEE (reference sequence). The CDR3 is 16 amino acids. Trimming took 4 bases from V and 5 from J; bases not matched to a gene: 9. As DNA, the CDR3 is TGTGCCAGCAGCGGGGGACAGGGCGTGTGGACCGGGGAGCTGTTTTTT. As protein: CASSGGQGVWTGELFF.

This chain joins TRBV7-9 and TRBJ2-5; TRBD1 aligns across 7 bases. The CDR3 covers 13 residues. Germline assignment: CDR1 SEHNR and CDR2 FQNEAQ (reference sequence). Trimming removed 6 bases from V and 3 bases from J; junction bases left unmatched: 4. The CDR3 loop is CASRPTGEETQYF. CDR3 coding DNA: TGTGCCAGCAGGCCCACAGGGGAAGAGACCCAGTACTTC.